This T cell receptor (beta chain) was identified during a study of T cells after yellow fever vaccination (dated by TCRdb to about 2019). About the study as a whole: Libraries from fractions with low cell numbers were prepared with the SMART-Seq v4 Ultra Low Input RNA kit. Blood was drawn at multiple timepoints before and after primary and secondary immunization, with bulk PBMC replicates and cell subsets isolated. Two healthy male donors made up the cohort, one aged 18 to 29 years and the other aged 30 to 40 years. To follow T-cell clones before and after both primary and booster YFV17D yellow fever vaccination, bulk TCR alpha and beta repertoires underwent longitudinal sequencing. The research as a whole found: Computational filtering was needed because FACS-sorted repertoires could contain abundant contaminating clonotypes from the bulk population. Only two donors were included in the study, so the extent to which the findings can be generalized is limited. Most clones expanded after primary vaccination were re-detected after the booster (almost 98% of CD4 and around 88% of CD8), suggesting broad memory maintenance. The secondary T-cell response was found to be weaker but faster than the primary response, with a peak reached on day 5 rather than on day 15. A small fraction of clonotypes appeared in both the CD4 and CD8 compartments, likely as a result of convergent recombination.

The meaning of the sample's treatment or condition label: live attenuated yellow fever vaccine strain. At every blood-draw timepoint, two biological replicates of bulk PBMCs were collected. A standard Ficoll-Paque protocol was used to isolate PBMCs from peripheral blood. TriZol was used to extract RNA from bulk PBMCs, from CD4 and CD8 fractions, and from dextramer-positive and dextramer-negative fractions. TCR cDNA was synthesized by 5'RACE template switching, through which a universal primer site and unique molecular identifiers were introduced. Priming of cDNA synthesis was performed from both the TCR alpha and TCR beta constant segments. Library amplification used two PCR steps, and the second PCR step added sample barcodes and sequencing adapters. Libraries were sequenced on Illumina HiSeq 2500 (2x100 bp) or NovaSeq (2x150 bp). In the authors' own workflow: MIGEC was used to demultiplex reads and collapse the reads into UMI consensus sequences, and MiXCR was used for V(D)J alignment. Vaccine-responding clonotypes were defined with edgeR using replicate PBMC samples, requiring FDR below 0.01 and a log2 fold change above 5 up to day 15. Bulk clonotypes were assigned CD4 or CD8 identity according to which sequenced CD4 or CD8 repertoire held them at higher abundance. Clones were called with MiXCR by TCRdb after fastp trimmed the public reads at Q25, and only in-frame beta chains were retained. Under each unique CDR3 protein, matching rows form one entry showing the most common genes and DNA. The V and J calls, along with clone size, are taken from TCRdb and not from the paper's own processing. The sample records some 550,000 distinct CDR3 sequences, around 21% of which are singletons. Together, the top ten hold more than 13% of the sample.

As regards this clonotype: Its antigen remains unidentified. Base qualities are not at hand, and no much larger clone is one base apart.

The germline ends are 13 bases apart after V is trimmed by 6 bases and J by 1 base. From its cysteine to its phenylalanine, the CDR3 spans 15 amino acids. Only the CDR3 portion is preserved as DNA: 45 bases, with reading frame beginning at the first base. The germline V gene provides CDR1 MNHNS and CDR2 SASEGT. This clonotype was obtained from a man aged 30 to 45 who received the YFV17D yellow fever vaccine. The material was PBMCs, obtained 15 days after the yellow fever booster vaccination. This sequence uses TRBV6-1 and TRBJ1-5; the D gene is perhaps TRBD1, from 5 matching bases. The DNA sequence follows: TGTGCCAGCAGGGGGTCGGCAGGGAGCAATCAGCCCCAGCATTTT. Protein translation: CASRGSAGSNQPQHF.